Listed below are T cell receptor beta chains from one sample, sequenced in a study of blood T cell repertoires in COVID-19. Clones were sequenced by immunoSEQ multiplex PCR, and TCRdb holds only the in-frame ones, with some missing. The data contain about 120,000 clones, roughly 90% of them singletons. Sequenced input: peripheral blood. Every receptor here comes from a woman aged 55-69 years with COVID-19, enrolled during active disease. The CDR3 runs from the conserved cysteine through the conserved F or W. Each record gives: V gene, J gene, clone size, D gene, CDR3 DNA, CDR3 protein. D genes are given only for firm matches. Not all rows give a size; the values are once, few, many and, for expanded clones, a class.

v_call: TRBV9; j_call: TRBJ2-7; clone_size: .; d_call: .; cdr3_nt: TGTGCCAGCAGCGTCCAGCTTGGGGGGATCAACGAGCAGTACTTC; cdr3_aa: CASSVQLGGINEQYF
v_call: TRBV19; j_call: TRBJ1-1; clone_size: once; d_call: TRBD1; cdr3_nt: TGTGCCAGTAGTATGGGCAGGGGGCGAAGTGAAGCTTTCTTT; cdr3_aa: CASSMGRGRSEAFF
v_call: TRBV19; j_call: TRBJ1-5; clone_size: once; d_call: .; cdr3_nt: TGTGCCAGTAGCCCAATGGGGGCCAAAAATCAGCCCCAGCATTTT; cdr3_aa: CASSPMGAKNQPQHF
v_call: TRBV18; j_call: TRBJ2-7; clone_size: .; d_call: .; cdr3_nt: TGTGCCAGCTCACCACGCCCCGGACTCTACGAGCAGTACTTC; cdr3_aa: CASSPRPGLYEQYF
v_call: TRBV6-5; j_call: TRBJ2-3; clone_size: .; d_call: TRBD2; cdr3_nt: TGTGCCAGCAGTTACCAGGGTAGCGGGGGCACAGATACGCAGTATTTT; cdr3_aa: CASSYQGSGGTDTQYF
v_call: TRBV6-5; j_call: TRBJ1-6; clone_size: once; d_call: .; cdr3_nt: TGTGCCAGCTCGGGGGATTCACCCCTCCACTTT; cdr3_aa: CASSGDSPLHF
v_call: TRBV6-2/TRBV6-3; j_call: TRBJ1-5; clone_size: once; d_call: .; cdr3_nt: TGTGCCAGCAGTTACGACAGTCTCCGCAATCAGCCCCAGCATTTT; cdr3_aa: CASSYDSLRNQPQHF
v_call: TRBV5-1; j_call: TRBJ1-2; clone_size: .; d_call: .; cdr3_nt: TGCGCCAGCAGCCCAGTTACTCAGGGTAGGGGCGACACCTTC; cdr3_aa: CASSPVTQGRGDTF
v_call: TRBV4-2; j_call: TRBJ1-6; clone_size: .; d_call: TRBD1; cdr3_nt: TGTGCCACTGCAGAAGGACAGGGGATTTATTCACCCCTCCACTTT; cdr3_aa: CATAEGQGIYSPLHF
v_call: TRBV2; j_call: TRBJ2-5; clone_size: .; d_call: .; cdr3_nt: TGTGCCAGCAAGGGGAAGAGGGAGACCCAGTACTTC; cdr3_aa: CASKGKRETQYF
v_call: TRBV6-5; j_call: TRBJ1-2; clone_size: .; d_call: .; cdr3_nt: TGTGCCAGCAGATACCAGTACCTAGATGGCTACACCTTC; cdr3_aa: CASRYQYLDGYTF
v_call: TRBV4-3; j_call: TRBJ1-2; clone_size: .; d_call: TRBD1; cdr3_nt: TGCGCCAGCAGCCAGGCCCGTGGGACAGGGAGAAATGGAAACTATGGCTACACCTTC; cdr3_aa: CASSQARGTGRNGNYGYTF
v_call: TRBV6-2/TRBV6-3; j_call: TRBJ2-2; clone_size: .; d_call: .; cdr3_nt: TGTGCCAGCAGTCCCCCAGGGATCACCGGGGAGCTGTTTTTT; cdr3_aa: CASSPPGITGELFF
v_call: TRBV3-1/TRBV3-2; j_call: TRBJ1-2; clone_size: .; d_call: .; cdr3_nt: TGTGCCAGCAGCCAAGCTCAGGGGCGAAACTATGGCTACACCTTC; cdr3_aa: CASSQAQGRNYGYTF
v_call: TRBV27; j_call: TRBJ2-1; clone_size: .; d_call: TRBD2; cdr3_nt: TGTGCCAGCAGTTTATTTATACCCGGGACTAGCGGGGTCGGATCCTACAATGAGCAGTTCTTC; cdr3_aa: CASSLFIPGTSGVGSYNEQFF